These 25 T cell receptor beta chains were sequenced from one sample in a study of OX40 agonist ivuxolimab in advanced cancers. TCRdb keeps only in-frame clones here, not all; method: immunoSEQ multiplex PCR. The repertoire holds 83,000 or so clones, with approximately 86% as singletons. The specimen comprised CD4+ or CD8+ T cells sorted from blood, sampled in a trial of the OX40 agonist ivuxolimab. The receptors were sampled from an adult with an advanced solid tumor such as melanoma, head and neck, liver or kidney cancer.

In its sample, this clone was seen a few times. Other DNA sequences in this specimen translate into the identical CDR3. The rearrangement joins TRBV29-1 to TRBJ1-5; a possible D gene is TRBD1 (5 bases). The CDR3 length is 12 residues. Germline V CDR1 and CDR2: SQVTM, ANQGSEA. V dropped 4 bases and J dropped 2 bases, with 6 bases sitting between them. Written as DNA, the CDR3 is TGCAGCGTTGGGGGGGGCAATCAGCCCCAGCATTTT. This translates into CSVGGGNQPQHF.

CDR3 in DNA: TGTGCCAGCAGCTTAGAAGCGGGGGGATCCTACGAGCAGTACTTC. Its protein is CASSLEAGGSYEQYF. The V and J genes are TRBV7-2 and TRBJ2-7; 9 bases line up with TRBD2. Trimming at V came to 1 base and at J to 1 base, leaving 2 bases not matched to a gene. CDR1 and CDR2 from the germline V gene are SGHTA and FQGNSA. This CDR3 has 15 amino acids. Variable domain in full (rest from reference TRBV7-2 and TRBJ2-7): GAGVSQSPSNKVTEKGKDVELRCDPISGHTALYWYRQSLGQGLEFLIYFQGNSAPDKSGLPSDRFSAERTGGSVSTLTIQRTQQEDSAVYLCASSLEAGGSYEQYFGPGTRLTVT.

V usage is TRBV7-3 and J usage is TRBJ2-1; D gene ambiguous. The ends were cut back, 1 base at V and 12 bases at J, with 13 bases in the middle. This CDR3 spans 13 amino acids. From germline, CDR1 is SGHTA and CDR2 FQGTGA. This chain's CDR3 is CASSLSPGRVQFF. The CDR3 DNA reads TGTGCCAGCAGCTTAAGTCCCGGTCGTGTGCAGTTCTTC.

The count of this clone is one. V and J are TRBV6-5 and TRBJ2-2; D might be TRBD1 (5 bases). The CDR3 is made up of 13 amino acids. Deletions cut 7 bases from V and 4 bases from J, with 10 bases between. Germline-derived CDR1 and CDR2 are MNHEY and SVGAGI. The CDR3 nucleotides are TGTGCCAGCACTTGGGGCGGCACCGGGGAGCTGTTTTTT. Translation gives CASTWGGTGELFF.

This chain connects TRBV2 to TRBJ2-3, with 7 bases lining up with TRBD2. CDR1 is SNHLY, CDR2 FYNNEI, per germline. The CDR3 runs to 17 residues. V was clipped by 7 bases and J by 3 bases; unmatched bases: 16. This chain's CDR3 is CASTGGRGRGSTDTQYF. The DNA of the CDR3 is TGTGCCAGCACCGGAGGGAGGGGAAGGGGAAGTACAGATACGCAGTATTTT.

V gene TRBV27 combines with J gene TRBJ1-4; perhaps TRBD1 as D (6 bases). Trimming shortened V by 5 bases and J by 10 bases, and 17 bases separated the two germline ends. CDR1 is MNHEY and CDR2 is SMNVEV in the germline V gene (reference sequence). This CDR3 is 14 amino acids long. The CDR3 region is CASSHGGAGGKLFF. The CDR3 bases are TGTGCCAGCAGTCACGGGGGGGCCGGCGGAAAACTGTTTTTT.

V gene TRBV7-2 combines with J gene TRBJ2-3; possible D gene TRBD1, 5 bases. The CDR3 has 14 residues. V was trimmed by 5 bases and J by 8 bases, leaving 17 bases between them. Germline V CDR1 and CDR2: SGHTA, FQGNSA. The DNA for the CDR3 is TGTGCCAGCAGCCTTATGACGGACAAAACTACGCAGTATTTT. Residues: CASSLMTDKTTQYF. Looking up the rest from reference TRBV7-2 and TRBJ2-3 gives the full variable domain: GAGVSQSPSNKVTEKGKDVELRCDPISGHTALYWYRQSLGQGLEFLIYFQGNSAPDKSGLPSDRFSAERTGGSVSTLTIQRTQQEDSAVYLCASSLMTDKTTQYFGPGTRLTVL.

The rearrangement links TRBV4-3 to TRBJ2-7; D not certain. The CDR3 loop spans 11 amino acids. V was cut by 4 bases and J by 5 bases, with 6 bases left in between. CDR1 LGHNA and CDR2 YSLEER come from the germline V gene. CDR3 sequence reads: CASSLGDEQYF. The CDR3 DNA is TGCGCCAGCAGCCTGGGCGACGAGCAGTACTTC.

This chain joins TRBV30 and TRBJ1-5; D gene uncertain. Deletions cut 0 bases from V and 10 bases from J, with 13 bases between. Germline lookup yields CDR1 GTSNPN and CDR2 SVGIG (reference sequence). There are 13 residues in the CDR3. The CDR3 sequence is CAWSVIRTYPQHF. The CDR3 DNA sequence: TGTGCCTGGAGTGTAATCCGCACCTACCCCCAGCATTTT.

The V call is TRBV28, the J call TRBJ1-2; D unresolved. V dropped 5 bases and J dropped 8 bases, with 15 bases sitting between them. Germline CDR1 and CDR2: MDHEN and SYDVKM. This CDR3 has 13 residues. This CDR3 reads CASSRAGVAGYTF. The CDR3 DNA is TGTGCCAGCAGTCGTGCCGGTGTCGCGGGCTACACCTTC.

The chain is built from TRBV29-1 and TRBJ2-3; 11 bases align to TRBD1. The ends lost 8 bases at V and 3 bases at J; junction bases unmatched: 7. The CDR3 totals 14 residues. Germline CDR1 reads SQVTM; CDR2 reads ANQGSEA. CDR3 residues: CSSTGQGATDTQYF. DNA of the CDR3: TGCAGCTCTACAGGACAGGGGGCTACAGATACGCAGTATTTT.

The chain employs TRBV5-4 and TRBJ2-3; TRBD1 aligns across 11 bases. The CDR3 is 15 residues long. V was pared by 4 bases and J by 4 bases, with 5 bases of the junction left unmatched. From germline, CDR1 is SGHNT and CDR2 YYREEE (reference sequence). As DNA, the CDR3 is TGTGCCAGCAGCCGCGGGGACAGGGGGGCAGATACGCAGTATTTT. Translating it yields CASSRGDRGADTQYF.

This clone was found once. This sequence joins TRBV5-8 and TRBJ1-1, with TRBD1 matching over 8 bases. Germline values: CDR1 SGHTS, CDR2 YDEGEE. The CDR3 consists of 16 residues. Trimming took 4 bases from V and 1 from J; bases not matched to a gene: 9. The CDR3 DNA reads TGTGCCAGCAGCGCGGGGACAGGACTCCCGAACACTGAAGCTTTCTTT. It yields the protein CASSAGTGLPNTEAFF.

This sequence joins TRBV4-2 and TRBJ2-2, with a weak D call TRBD2 (6 bases). Germline V lookup: CDR1 LGHNA, CDR2 YNFKEQ. V was pared by 4 bases and J by 1 base, with 7 bases between. This CDR3 spans 14 amino acids. The CDR3 spells CASSLGGNTGELFF. The CDR3 nucleotides are TGTGCCAGCAGCCTCGGGGGGAACACCGGGGAGCTGTTTTTT.

The CDR3 loop reads CASSLQGARHTEAFF. The CDR3 DNA reads TGTGCCAGTAGCCTGCAGGGGGCGCGGCACACTGAAGCTTTCTTT. The V call is TRBV19, the J call TRBJ1-1; TRBD1 matches at 8 bases. Germline CDR1 LNHDA, CDR2 SQIVND (reference sequence). Trimming took 6 bases from V and 3 from J; bases not matched to a gene: 9. The CDR3 loop spans 15 amino acids.

The chain carries TRBV7-2 and TRBJ2-7; D may match TRBD1 or TRBD2 (5 bases each). This CDR3 contains 15 residues. V was shortened by 5 bases and J by 5 bases, with 19 bases between the two germline ends. Per the germline V gene, CDR1 is SGHTA and CDR2 is FQGNSA. CDR3: CASSPVVGRRDEQYF. In nucleotides, the CDR3 is TGTGCCAGCAGCCCCGTAGTGGGACGTCGGGACGAGCAGTACTTC.

Points on this clone: With a much larger clone just one base away, this may be a read error. This sequence joins TRBV9 and TRBJ2-2; 8 bases line up with TRBD1. Germline CDR1 is SGDLS and CDR2 is YYNGEE. This CDR3 comprises 15 residues. The CDR3 is CASSARQGNAGELFF. The CDR3 DNA follows: TGTGCCAGCAGCGCAAGACAGGGGAACGCCGGGGAGCTGTTTTTT.

This chain links TRBV18 with TRBJ1-3; D remains ambiguous. The ends were cut back, 3 bases at V and 0 bases at J, with 12 bases in the middle. CDR3 length: 16 amino acids. The germline CDR1 and CDR2 sequences are KGHSH and LQKENI. As DNA, the CDR3 is TGTGCCAGCTCACCTCTCAGTTTACTCTCTGGAAACACCATATATTTT. It translates to CASSPLSLLSGNTIYF.

This clone has only one observation. The J gene is TRBJ1-4, the V gene TRBV18; D possibly corresponds to TRBD1 (5 bases). In germline, CDR1 is KGHSH, CDR2 LQKENI. V lost 6 bases, J lost 5 bases, and 10 bases lay in between. This CDR3 is built from 13 residues. CDR3 loop: CASSLDSNEKLFF. CDR3 coding DNA: TGTGCCAGCTCTCTCGACAGCAATGAAAAACTGTTTTTT.

The gene calls are TRBV4-1 and TRBJ2-7, with 9 bases aligning to TRBD1. Germline V gene data show CDR1 as MGHRA and CDR2 as YSYEKL. The CDR3 has 16 amino acids. The V gene end was trimmed by 1 base and the J gene end by 2 bases; junction bases not matched to a gene: 6. The CDR3 sequence is CASSQVPGQGPYEQYF. In nucleotides, the CDR3 is TGCGCCAGCAGCCAAGTCCCGGGACAGGGACCCTACGAGCAGTACTTC.

The chain combines TRBV7-9 with TRBJ1-1, with 7 bases fitting TRBD1. The CDR3 runs 13 residues. Germline V gene lookup returns CDR1 SEHNR and CDR2 FQNEAQ (reference sequence). The ends lost 7 bases at V and 3 bases at J; junction bases unmatched: 5. Here the CDR3 DNA reads TGTGCCAGCATCGGACAGGTCGACACTGAAGCTTTCTTT. It encodes CASIGQVDTEAFF.

This chain connects TRBV5-1 to TRBJ2-5; 7 bases line up with TRBD2. Per the germline V gene, CDR1 is SGHRS and CDR2 is YFSETQ. Trimming removed 2 bases from V and 5 bases from J; junction bases left unmatched: 3. The CDR3 is 13 residues long. CDR3 coding DNA: TGCGCCAGCAGCTTCTCGCGGGGGGAGACCCAGTACTTC. Amino acid sequence: CASSFSRGETQYF.

This clone showed up just a few times. The chain has TRBV6-6 and TRBJ1-1, with D unresolved. Germline CDR1 MNHNY, CDR2 SVGAGI (reference sequence). Trimming shortened V by 6 bases and J by 8 bases, and 7 bases separated the two germline ends. This CDR3 region has 10 residues. As DNA, the CDR3 is TGTGCCAGCAGCGGGCGGGAAGCTTTCTTT. It codes for CASSGREAFF.

V is TRBV4-1 and J is TRBJ2-3; 7 bases are shared with TRBD2. CDR3 length: 18 amino acids. V was pared by 0 bases and J by 7 bases, with 16 bases of the junction left unmatched. Germline-derived CDR1 and CDR2 are MGHRA and YSYEKL. Here the CDR3 DNA reads TGCGCCAGCAGCCAAGAACGGGCCCGAGGACTAGGAGGGTATACGCAGTATTTT. Its protein is CASSQERARGLGGYTQYF.

This rearrangement joins TRBV5-1 to TRBJ2-5; D is ambiguous. CDR3 length equals 13 residues. Germline V gene lookup returns CDR1 SGHRS and CDR2 YFSETQ. V lost 2 bases and J lost 0, with 5 bases in between. The CDR3 sequence: CASSLQYQETQYF. The CDR3 coding sequence is TGCGCCAGCAGCTTACAGTACCAAGAGACCCAGTACTTC.